The source of this T cell receptor (beta chain) is a study of blood T cell repertoires in COVID-19. The overall study: COVID-19 samples, acute and convalescent, were from the United States, Italy and Spain. T cells, B-cell-depleted T cells, or PBMCs provided the cDNA or gDNA that served as material.

V lost 4 bases, J lost 2 bases, and 9 bases stayed unmatched. CDR3 length equals 18 residues. Germline lookup yields CDR1 MNHEY and CDR2 SVGEGT. Profiling relied on immunoSEQ multiplex PCR, and the TCRdb table lists in-frame clones only, not all of them. Altogether 200,000 to 300,000 clones are present, about nine tenths being singletons, with the ten largest covering around 10%. Specimen: peripheral blood. The V and J genes are TRBV6-2 or TRBV6-3 and TRBJ2-7, with TRBD2 matching 15 bases. This receptor was identified in a man in his forties or fifties who had recovered from COVID-19. CDR3 nucleotides: TGTGCCAGCAGTTCCCTCCCGGGACTAGCGGGGGGTACCTACGAGCAGTACTTC. It yields the protein CASSSLPGLAGGTYEQYF.